The rows below give T cell receptor beta chains drawn from one sample of a study of blood T cell repertoires in COVID-19. Using immunoSEQ multiplex PCR, the repertoire was profiled, and TCRdb retains in-frame clones only, with some absent. Of hundreds of thousands of clones listed, 86% are singletons. Material for sequencing was peripheral blood. The receptor source for this set is a woman aged 25 to 39 with active or convalescent COVID-19. CDR3s include the opening cysteine and the closing phenylalanine or tryptophan. The D gene is left open where the match is weak. Size tells how often a clone was seen (once, few, many) or the class of an expanded clone, and some rows leave it out.

>TRBV19|.|once|TRBJ2-7
CASSIGTDIRDDEQYF
TGTGCCAGTAGTATAGGAACGGACATCCGCGACGACGAGCAGTACTTC
>TRBV2|.|few|TRBJ1-1
CASSGRQAETEAFF
TGTGCCAGCAGTGGCCGACAGGCAGAGACTGAAGCTTTCTTT
>TRBV13|.|.|TRBJ2-7
CASSPRRLVGYEQYF
TGTGCCAGCAGCCCTCGACGACTAGTCGGCTACGAGCAGTACTTC
>TRBV5-6|.|.|TRBJ1-6
CASSLEVGGDGSPLHF
TGTGCCAGCAGCTTAGAGGTAGGAGGGGACGGTTCACCCCTCCACTTT
>TRBV2|TRBD2|.|TRBJ2-5
CASRTSGSSETQYF
TGTGCCAGCAGGACTAGCGGGAGTAGTGAGACCCAGTACTTC
>TRBV3-1/TRBV3-2|.|.|TRBJ1-5
CASSLQGDQPQHF
TGTGCCAGCAGCCTCCAGGGCGATCAGCCCCAGCATTTT
>TRBV9|.|once|TRBJ1-1
CASSVHPSSDTEAFF
TGTGCCAGCAGCGTACATCCATCGTCGGACACTGAAGCTTTCTTT
>TRBV13|.|.|TRBJ1-4
CASRPGVENEKLFF
TGTGCCAGCAGGCCAGGGGTTGAGAATGAAAAACTGTTTTTT
>TRBV19|.|.|TRBJ1-1
CASSLSYGMNTEAFF
TGTGCCAGTAGTCTCTCGTATGGCATGAACACTGAAGCTTTCTTT
>TRBV14|.|.|TRBJ2-3
CASRKGGNADTQYF
TGTGCCAGCAGGAAGGGGGGGAATGCAGATACGCAGTATTTT
>TRBV5-4|.|.|TRBJ1-2
CASSLTSDRRYGYTF
TGTGCCAGCAGCCTTACCTCCGACAGGCGCTATGGCTACACCTTC
>TRBV27|.|.|TRBJ2-7
CASRGSYEQYF
TGTGCCAGTAGAGGGAGCTACGAGCAGTACTTC
>TRBV7-9|TRBD2|.|TRBJ2-7
CASSDRRLAGGLEGEQYF
TGTGCCAGCAGCGACCGTCGACTAGCGGGAGGATTGGAGGGCGAGCAGTACTTC
>TRBV11-2|.|.|TRBJ1-1
CASSQDRFNTEAFF
TGTGCCAGCAGCCAGGACAGATTTAACACTGAAGCTTTCTTT
>TRBV3-1/TRBV3-2|.|once|TRBJ1-1
CASSHIGKNTEAFF
TGTGCCAGCAGCCACATCGGGAAGAACACTGAAGCTTTCTTT
>TRBV27|.|.|TRBJ2-2
CASSLEGGRTGELFF
TGTGCCAGCAGTTTGGAAGGGGGAAGAACCGGGGAGCTGTTTTTT
>TRBV3-1/TRBV3-2|TRBD1|.|TRBJ1-1
CASSPTGDTEAFF
TGTGCCAGCAGCCCAACAGGGGACACTGAAGCTTTCTTT
>TRBV19|TRBD2|.|TRBJ2-1
CASRVAGIYNEQFF
TGTGCCAGCAGGGTAGCGGGAATCTACAATGAGCAGTTCTTC
>TRBV19|TRBD1|.|TRBJ1-4
CASSIGRTGGVGGEKLFF
TGTGCCAGTAGTATCGGTAGGACAGGAGGGGTTGGTGGCGAAAAACTGTTTTTT
>TRBV12-5|TRBD1|.|TRBJ1-2
CASGLPRTGNYGYTF
TGTGCTAGTGGTCTACCTAGGACAGGGAACTATGGCTACACCTTC
>TRBV28|.|.|TRBJ2-5
CASNGGQETQYF
TGTGCCAGCAATGGCGGCCAAGAGACCCAGTACTTC
>TRBV2|.|.|TRBJ2-7
CASRGGPTGEQYF
TGTGCCAGCAGGGGGGGTCCCACGGGCGAGCAGTACTTC
>TRBV11-2|TRBD1|.|TRBJ2-1
CASSSNPGQGARNEQFF
TGTGCCAGCAGTTCTAATCCGGGACAGGGGGCGAGGAATGAGCAGTTCTTC
>TRBV7-8|TRBD1|.|TRBJ1-1
CASSWDKGQENTEAFF
TGTGCCAGCAGCTGGGACAAGGGACAGGAGAACACTGAAGCTTTCTTT
>TRBV7-9|.|.|TRBJ2-7
CASSLQGASYEQYF
TGTGCCAGCAGCTTACAAGGGGCCAGCTACGAGCAGTACTTC
>TRBV3-1/TRBV3-2|TRBD1|.|TRBJ1-3
CASSPRDRSSGNTIYF
TGTGCCAGCAGCCCCCGGGACAGATCCTCTGGAAACACCATATATTTT
>TRBV6-1|.|.|TRBJ1-2
CASSEEFGLNYGYTF
TGTGCCAGCAGTGAAGAATTCGGTCTTAACTATGGCTACACCTTC
>TRBV30|.|.|TRBJ1-1
CAWSVGQYQLYTEAFF
TGTGCCTGGAGTGTAGGACAGTACCAACTTTACACTGAAGCTTTCTTT
>TRBV2|.|.|TRBJ2-5
CASSVWGQGETQYF
TGTGCCAGCAGTGTTTGGGGACAAGGGGAGACCCAGTACTTC
>TRBV6-1|.|.|TRBJ1-4
CASSEDGSGREKLFF
TGTGCCAGCAGTGAAGATGGGTCAGGGAGGGAAAAACTGTTTTTT
>TRBV24-1|.|.|TRBJ2-1
CATSDGQNYNEQFF
TGTGCCACCAGTGATGGACAGAACTACAATGAGCAGTTCTTC
>TRBV7-2|TRBD2|.|TRBJ2-7
CASSSTSGSVYEQYF
TGTGCCAGCAGCTCAACTAGCGGGAGCGTTTACGAGCAGTACTTC
>TRBV5-1|TRBD2|once|TRBJ2-3
CASRLLAGVSTDTQYF
TGCGCCAGCAGGCTATTAGCGGGAGTCTCCACAGATACGCAGTATTTT
>TRBV5-6|TRBD1|once|TRBJ1-2
CASSSEDRGGYTF
TGTGCCAGCAGCTCCGAGGACAGGGGCGGCTACACCTTC